This TCR beta chain was found in a study of T-cell reconstitution after alpha-beta-depleted transplantation in children. Preparation of the TCRbeta library involved a method that used unique molecular identifiers. One entry per CDR3 protein, called by TCRdb with MiXCR from the PCR reads. The sample holds about 640,000 distinct CDR3 sequences; around a sixth are singletons and the top ten take under 1.2%. This clonotype was observed a handful of times. This CDR3 contains 13 residues. V lost 4 bases and J 4 bases, leaving 10 bases between the germline ends. Germline-derived CDR1 and CDR2 are SQVTM and ANQGSEA.

The clonotype comes from a human donor who donated a stem cell graft to a child with acute myeloid leukemia. The rearrangement links TRBV29-1 to TRBJ2-2, with a tentative D call TRBD2 (5 bases). This specimen consisted of PBMCs from the stem cell graft donor, obtained from the stem cell graft. The DNA for the CDR3 is TGCAGCGTTGTATTGGGGAGCACCGGGGAGCTGTTTTTT. Its protein product is CSVVLGSTGELFF.